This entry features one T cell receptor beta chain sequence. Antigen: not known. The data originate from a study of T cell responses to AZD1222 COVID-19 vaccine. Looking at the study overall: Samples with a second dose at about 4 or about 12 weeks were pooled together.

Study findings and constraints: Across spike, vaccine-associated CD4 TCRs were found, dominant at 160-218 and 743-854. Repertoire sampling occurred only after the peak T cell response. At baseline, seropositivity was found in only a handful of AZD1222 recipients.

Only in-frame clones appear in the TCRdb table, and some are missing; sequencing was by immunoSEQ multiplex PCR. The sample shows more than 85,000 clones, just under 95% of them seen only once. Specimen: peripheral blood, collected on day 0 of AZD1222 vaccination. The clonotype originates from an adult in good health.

CDR3 sequence (DNA): TGTGCCAGCAGCAAGATGAACACTGAAGCTTTCTTT. Translated: CASSKMNTEAFF. The rearrangement links TRBV9 to TRBJ1-1; D not certain. The CDR3 loop spans 12 amino acids. Germline CDR1 is SGDLS and CDR2 is YYNGEE. Trimming removed 4 bases from V and 0 bases from J, with 4 bases in between.